These 32 T cell receptor beta chains came from one sample sequenced in a study of Graves' ophthalmopathy and Graves' hyperthyroidism. RNA transcripts were the template, and TCR beta CDR3 regions were amplified from them. First-round RT-PCR employed HTBI primers, with a second-round multiplex PCR after it. TCRdb used MiXCR to reprocess the multiplex PCR reads, holding one entry per CDR3 protein. The sample carries about 700,000 distinct CDR3 sequences, just over 40% recorded once. Sample: peripheral blood. These receptors all stem from an adult man with Graves' ophthalmopathy.

In its sample, this clonotype was seen many times. J is TRBJ2-7 and V is TRBV7-9; D gene ambiguous. The CDR3 consists of 14 residues. Germline lookup yields CDR1 SEHNR and CDR2 FQNEAQ (reference sequence). Trimming stripped 1 base from V and 3 bases from J, with 10 bases between. In DNA form, the CDR3 reads TGTGCCAGCAGCTTAGGGCCTGACAACTACGAGCAGTACTTC. This sequence encodes CASSLGPDNYEQYF.

In its sample, this clonotype was seen many times. The chain has TRBV9 and TRBJ1-1; weak D call: TRBD1 (5 bases). The CDR3 is made up of 13 amino acids. CDR1 is SGDLS and CDR2 is YYNGEE in the germline V gene. The germline V and J ends were trimmed by 0 bases and 4 bases, with 7 bases remaining between them. CDR3 residues: CASSVAGSTEAFF. CDR3 bases: TGTGCCAGCAGCGTAGCAGGGAGCACTGAAGCTTTCTTT. Full variable domain (rest looked up from reference TRBV9 and TRBJ1-1): DSGVTQTPKHLITATGQRVTLRCSPRSGDLSVYWYQQSLDQGLQFLIQYYNGEERAKGNILERFSAQQFPDLHSELNLSSLELGDSALYFCASSVAGSTEAFFGQGTRLTVV.

The chain carries TRBV29-1 and TRBJ2-5; D tentatively reads TRBD1 or TRBD2 (7 bases each). The CDR3 consists of 14 residues. V lost 5 bases to trimming and J lost 4 bases, with 17 bases between them. CDR1 and CDR2 from the germline V gene are SQVTM and ANQGSEA. This CDR3 is CSVQGGPGVETQYF. In DNA, the CDR3 is TGCAGCGTTCAGGGGGGGCCAGGGGTAGAGACCCAGTACTTC. The variable domain in full, completed from reference TRBV29-1 and TRBJ2-5, reads SAVISQKPSRDICQRGTSLTIQCQVDSQVTMMFWYRQQPGQSLTLIATANQGSEATYESGFVIDKFPISRPNLTFSTLTVSNMSPEDSSIYLCSVQGGPGVETQYFGPGTRLLVL.

The chain uses TRBV19 and TRBJ2-5, with D perhaps matching TRBD2 (6 bases). Trimming took off 4 bases at V and 1 base at J, with 10 bases between the two ends. Germline lookup yields CDR1 LNHDA and CDR2 SQIVND (reference sequence). CDR3 length: 14 amino acids. CDR3 nucleotides: TGTGCCAGTAGTACGGGGGACTTCCAAGAGACCCAGTACTTC. Its translation is CASSTGDFQETQYF.

The table lists this clonotype with a few counts. The J gene is TRBJ2-5, the V gene TRBV4-2; 8 bases match TRBD2. The CDR3 length is 16 residues. V was pared by 3 bases and J by 5 bases, with 11 bases of the junction left unmatched. From germline, CDR1 is LGHNA and CDR2 YNFKEQ. CDR3 coding DNA: TGTGCCAGCAGCCATATCAGCGGGAGAATGTTGGAGACCCAGTACTTC. It encodes CASSHISGRMLETQYF.

The chain carries TRBV5-4 and TRBJ1-1, with D maybe TRBD1 (6 bases). Germline-derived CDR1 and CDR2 are SGHNT and YYREEE (reference sequence). The CDR3 is made up of 15 amino acids. V lost 6 bases and J lost 0, with 15 bases in between. In DNA, the CDR3 is TGTGCCAGCAACTCCCGAGGGGGATTGAACACTGAAGCTTTCTTT. Its translation: CASNSRGGLNTEAFF.

The chain has TRBV20-1 and TRBJ2-5; D is uncertain. The CDR3 has 13 residues. V was pared by 0 bases and J by 5 bases, with 10 bases between. Germline-derived CDR1 and CDR2 are DFQATT and SNEGSKA (reference sequence). CDR3 sequence reads: CSARDVTGETQYF. The CDR3 DNA sequence: TGCAGTGCTAGAGATGTCACCGGGGAGACCCAGTACTTC.

This clonotype has just a few counts. The chain couples TRBV5-4 to TRBJ1-1; 9 positions match TRBD1. J gave up 5 bases and V 3 bases, and 11 bases lay outside the gene matches. The CDR3 sequence is 16 residues long. Germline lookup yields CDR1 SGHNT and CDR2 YYREEE (reference sequence). The CDR3 loop reads CASSSSNTGGRTEAFF. CDR3 coding DNA: TGTGCCAGCAGCTCGTCCAATACAGGGGGCAGGACTGAAGCTTTCTTT.

This clonotype was counted a single time. V is TRBV10-3 and J is TRBJ1-2, with 10 bases lining up with TRBD1. The CDR3 covers 13 residues. Germline CDR1 reads ENHRY; CDR2 reads SYGVKD. With V trimmed by 10 bases and J by 12 bases, 14 bases remained unmatched. The CDR3 spells CASCPGGQGQDTF. In DNA form, the CDR3 reads TGTGCCAGCTGCCCGGGGGGACAGGGGCAGGACACCTTC.

The CDR3 DNA sequence: TGTGCCAGCAGCTTAGATGGGGGACAGCCCCTCCACTTT. Its translation is CASSLDGGQPLHF. The V call is TRBV7-6, the J call TRBJ1-6; 7 bases are a match to TRBD1. Trimming cost V 1 base and J 13 bases; bases outside gene matches: 4. CDR3 size: 13 residues. The V gene's germline CDR1 is SGHVS and CDR2 FNYEAQ.

V gene TRBV29-1 combines with J gene TRBJ2-3; maybe TRBD2 (6 bases). Trimming left V 5 bases short and J 0 bases short, with 15 bases between. Looked up from germline, CDR1 is SQVTM and CDR2 is ANQGSEA. The CDR3 is 15 residues long. The CDR3 reads CSVRRRGASTDTQYF. The DNA of the CDR3 is TGCAGCGTTAGAAGGCGGGGAGCTAGCACAGATACGCAGTATTTT.

CDR3 nucleotide sequence: TGTGCCAGCAGCCTACCCACCGACAGCGTTCTTGGCTACACCTTC. It specifies CASSLPTDSVLGYTF. The gene calls are TRBV25-1 and TRBJ1-2; weak D call: TRBD1 (5 bases). Germline assignment: CDR1 MGHDK and CDR2 SYGVNS. The V and J ends lost 6 bases and 7 bases respectively, with 21 bases between them. The CDR3 contains 15 residues.

The chain couples TRBV6-1 to TRBJ1-1, with TRBD1 as a possible D gene (6 bases). The CDR3 is 14 residues long. Germline assignment: CDR1 MNHNS and CDR2 SASEGT. The CDR3 protein is CARDLQGTNTEAFF. CDR3 DNA: TGTGCTAGAGATTTGCAGGGGACGAACACTGAAGCTTTCTTT.

About this clonotype itself: This clone may be a read error of a much larger clone one base away. The chain employs TRBV10-3 and TRBJ2-5, with D maybe TRBD1 (6 bases). The CDR3 covers 14 residues. Germline CDR1 ENHRY, CDR2 SYGVKD. The CDR3 sequence is CASSELQGGETLYF. The DNA of the CDR3 is TGTGCCAGCAGTGAACTCCAAGGGGGAGAGACCCTGTACTTC.

This clonotype was found many times. The J gene is TRBJ2-5, the V gene TRBV4-2; D may match TRBD1 or TRBD2 (5 bases each). V gave up 6 bases and J gave up 5 bases, with 19 bases separating them. This CDR3 contains 15 residues. CDR1 is LGHNA and CDR2 is YNFKEQ in the germline V gene. The chain's CDR3 is CASRRRAGSKETQYF. Here the CDR3 DNA reads TGTGCCAGCAGGAGGCGGGCAGGGAGTAAGGAGACCCAGTACTTC.

Note on this clonotype: A single base separates this from a much larger clone, so it may be a read error. J is TRBJ1-1 and V is TRBV4-3; D not certain. Germline values: CDR1 LGHNA, CDR2 YSLEER. The CDR3 totals 14 residues. Trimming removed 7 bases from V and 6 bases from J, with 18 bases in between. CDR3 protein: CASNQFKMDAEAFF. The CDR3 nucleotides are TGCGCCAGCAACCAGTTTAAAATGGACGCTGAAGCTTTCTTT.

For this clonotype: A much larger clone lies one base from this, so it may be a read error. The chain couples TRBV11-1 to TRBJ2-7, with D tentatively TRBD1 or TRBD2 (6 bases each). This CDR3 is built from 12 residues. The germline V gene encodes CDR1 SGHAT and CDR2 FQDESV (reference sequence). Trimming removed 9 bases from V and 4 bases from J, with 13 bases in between. Here the CDR3 reads CASTTGTYEQYF. Written as DNA, the CDR3 is TGTGCCAGTACTACAGGGACTTACGAGCAGTACTTC.

V gene TRBV19 combines with J gene TRBJ1-5; D is possibly TRBD1 (5 bases). CDR1 is LNHDA and CDR2 is SQIVND in the germline V gene (reference sequence). This CDR3 has 15 amino acids. Between the trimmed V and J ends, which lost 4 bases and 0 bases, there was a span of 10 bases. CDR3 sequence: CASSSQGDSNQPQHF. In DNA form, the CDR3 reads TGTGCCAGTAGTAGTCAGGGCGATAGCAATCAGCCCCAGCATTTT.

V is TRBV6-5 and J is TRBJ2-3, with D perhaps being TRBD1 or TRBD2 (5 bases each). Per the germline V gene, CDR1 is MNHEY and CDR2 is SVGAGI. The CDR3 is 13 residues long. V was cut by 2 bases and J by 3 bases, with 6 bases left in between. CDR3 coding DNA: TGTGCCAGCAGTTACGAGGGGACAGATACGCAGTATTTT. Its translation is CASSYEGTDTQYF.

Worth noting for this clonotype: One end of the junction is discordant with germline, which a read error may explain. This chain connects TRBV7-2 to TRBJ1-1, with a weak D call TRBD1 (5 bases). This CDR3 comprises 15 residues. CDR1 SGHTA and CDR2 FQGNSA come from the germline V gene. The CDR3 loop is CASSPPWQGGTGAFF. The CDR3 bases are TGTGCCAGCAGCCCCCCGTGGCAGGGCGGGACTGGAGCTTTCTTT. Supplemented by reference TRBV7-2 and TRBJ1-1, the full variable domain reads GAGVSQSPSNKVTEKGKDVELRCDPISGHTALYWYRQSLGQGLEFLIYFQGNSAPDKSGLPSDRFSAERTGGSVSTLTIQRTQQEDSAVYLCASSPPWQGGTGAFFGQGTRLTVV.

Many counts were recorded for this clonotype. The gene calls are TRBV3-1 and TRBJ2-7; D may match TRBD1 or TRBD2 (5 bases each). Trimming removed 7 bases at V and 7 bases at J, with 14 bases between. Germline V gives CDR1 LGHDT, CDR2 YNNKEL (reference sequence). The CDR3 extends over 12 amino acids. In nucleotides, the CDR3 is TGTGCCAGCACCATGGGACCGGGGGAGCAGTACTTC. It translates to CASTMGPGEQYF.

This clonotype was observed at least ten times. The chain employs TRBV7-2 and TRBJ1-1, with unresolved D. The V gene's germline CDR1 is SGHTA and CDR2 FQGNSA. CDR3 size: 14 residues. The V gene lost 3 bases and the J gene lost 4 bases, with 12 bases spanning the gap. As DNA, the CDR3 is TGTGCCAGCAGCTTTGGGGTAGGAAGCACTGAAGCTTTCTTT. Translating gives CASSFGVGSTEAFF.

This clonotype turned up a few times. The chain is built from TRBV20-1 and TRBJ1-3; no firm D call. Trimming pared 2 bases from V and 2 bases from J, leaving 7 bases between. The CDR3 is 13 amino acids. The V gene's germline CDR1 is DFQATT and CDR2 SNEGSKA (reference sequence). The CDR3 DNA is TGCAGTGCTAGACTTACCCCTGGAAACACCATATATTTT. Its translation: CSARLTPGNTIYF.

There are many counts of this clonotype. This CDR3 reads CASSLGGEAEAFF. In nucleotides, the CDR3 is TGTGCCAGCAGCTTGGGGGGTGAGGCTGAAGCTTTCTTT. This chain connects TRBV9 to TRBJ1-1, with a weak D call TRBD1 (5 bases). Germline V gene data show CDR1 as SGDLS and CDR2 as YYNGEE. This CDR3 has 13 residues. Deletions cut 4 bases from V and 6 bases from J, with 13 bases between. Using reference TRBV9 and TRBJ1-1 for the parts outside the CDR3, the full variable domain is DSGVTQTPKHLITATGQRVTLRCSPRSGDLSVYWYQQSLDQGLQFLIQYYNGEERAKGNILERFSAQQFPDLHSELNLSSLELGDSALYFCASSLGGEAEAFFGQGTRLTVV.

This clonotype was detected only once. V is TRBV9 and J is TRBJ1-2; D unclear. The CDR3 is made up of 12 amino acids. The V end lost 3 bases, the J end lost 8 bases, and 11 bases lay between the germline ends. Looked up from germline, CDR1 is SGDLS and CDR2 is YYNGEE. For the CDR3, the DNA is TGTGCCAGCAGCGCAACCCGCCGGGGCTACACCTTC. This sequence encodes CASSATRRGYTF.

This clonotype was recorded a few times. The chain carries TRBV2 and TRBJ2-4, with D hard to call. This CDR3 contains 16 residues. Germline values: CDR1 SNHLY, CDR2 FYNNEI. V lost 3 bases and J 0 bases, leaving 12 bases between the germline ends. The CDR3 DNA reads as TGTGCCAGCAGTGATATGGGGTCCCTAGCCAAAAACATTCAGTACTTC. Translation: CASSDMGSLAKNIQYF.

Many counts were recorded for this clonotype. J is TRBJ1-2 and V is TRBV7-4; D uncertain. Trimming took 2 bases from V and 4 from J, leaving 20 bases between them. The CDR3 totals 17 residues. Per the germline V gene, CDR1 is SGHVT and CDR2 is SQSDAQ. CDR3 sequence: CASSLLCWQLTGYGYTF. The CDR3 nucleotides read TGTGCCAGCAGCTTACTCTGTTGGCAGCTAACTGGCTATGGCTACACCTTC.

This clonotype was picked up a small number of times. The germline gene is not matched at one end of the junction; a read error may be the cause. V and J are TRBV5-1 and TRBJ2-6; 10 nucleotides line up with TRBD2. Germline V CDR1 and CDR2: SGHRS, YFSETQ. This CDR3 contains 15 residues. CDR3 bases: TGTGCCTGGAGTCTAGCGGGGGCTGGGGCCAACGTCCTGACTTTC. Protein: CAWSLAGAGANVLTF.

This clonotype came up many times. The V and J genes are TRBV20-1 and TRBJ2-5; D could derive from TRBD1 or TRBD2 (7 bases each). This CDR3 spans 15 amino acids. Germline V lookup: CDR1 DFQATT, CDR2 SNEGSKA (reference sequence). The V end was cut by 5 bases, the J end by 5 bases, with 21 bases between. The CDR3 DNA sequence: TGCAGTGCTCCCAGGGGGGGCTCGACCGTTGAGACCCAGTACTTC. This encodes CSAPRGGSTVETQYF.

This clonotype was observed a few times. This chain uses TRBV27 with TRBJ2-5; the match to TRBD2 covers 9 bases. The CDR3 runs 16 residues. Germline CDR1 is MNHEY and CDR2 is SMNVEV (reference sequence). V was pared by 6 bases and J by 1 base, with 9 bases of the junction left unmatched. The CDR3 DNA sequence: TGTGCCAGCAGGACCTTAGCGGGAGCCCCCCAAGAGACCCAGTACTTC. Residues: CASRTLAGAPQETQYF.

The chain couples TRBV11-1 to TRBJ1-2; tentative D call: TRBD1 (6 bases). CDR3 length equals 13 residues. Between the trimmed V and J ends, which lost 5 bases and 6 bases, there was a span of 13 bases. The V gene's germline CDR1 is SGHAT and CDR2 FQDESV (reference sequence). CDR3 nucleotides: TGTGCCAGCAGCCCGCCGGGGGGCCATGGCTACACCTTC. Its translation is CASSPPGGHGYTF.

Only a few counts were recorded for this clonotype. This sequence joins TRBV12-3 or TRBV12-4 and TRBJ2-5; no firm D call. The CDR3 has 15 residues. V was pared by 5 bases and J by 3 bases, with 16 bases between. As DNA, the CDR3 is TGTGCCAGCAGTACATTTGCGTCGGTTGAAGAGACCCAGTACTTC. Amino acids: CASSTFASVEETQYF.